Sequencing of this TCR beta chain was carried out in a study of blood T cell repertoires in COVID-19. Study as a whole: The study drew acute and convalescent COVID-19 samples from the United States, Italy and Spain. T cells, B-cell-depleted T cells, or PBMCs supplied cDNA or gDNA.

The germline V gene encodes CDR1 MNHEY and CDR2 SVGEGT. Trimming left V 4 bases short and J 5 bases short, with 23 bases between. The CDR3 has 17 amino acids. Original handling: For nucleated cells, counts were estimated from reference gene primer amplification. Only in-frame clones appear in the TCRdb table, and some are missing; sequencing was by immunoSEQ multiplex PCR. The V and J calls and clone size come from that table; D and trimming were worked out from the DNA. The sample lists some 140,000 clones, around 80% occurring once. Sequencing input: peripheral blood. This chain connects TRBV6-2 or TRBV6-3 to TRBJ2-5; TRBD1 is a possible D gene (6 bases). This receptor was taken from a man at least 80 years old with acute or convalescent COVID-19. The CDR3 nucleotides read TGTGCCAGCAGTTTAAAAAAAACGGGACAAAGGGGGGAGACCCAGTACTTC. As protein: CASSLKKTGQRGETQYF.